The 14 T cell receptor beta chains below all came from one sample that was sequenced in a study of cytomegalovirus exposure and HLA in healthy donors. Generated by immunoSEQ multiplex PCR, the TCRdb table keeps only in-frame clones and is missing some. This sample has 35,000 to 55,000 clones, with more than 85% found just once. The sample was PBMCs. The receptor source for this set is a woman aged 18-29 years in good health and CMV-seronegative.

In DNA, the CDR3 is TGTGCCAGCAGTTTTGGTGGACAAGAAAATCAGCCCCAGCATTTT. Protein product: CASSFGGQENQPQHF. This rearrangement joins TRBV27 to TRBJ1-5, with a tentative D call TRBD1 (5 bases). The V gene lost 3 bases and the J gene lost 4 bases, with 13 bases spanning the gap. This CDR3 region has 15 residues. Germline CDR1 reads MNHEY; CDR2 reads SMNVEV (reference sequence).

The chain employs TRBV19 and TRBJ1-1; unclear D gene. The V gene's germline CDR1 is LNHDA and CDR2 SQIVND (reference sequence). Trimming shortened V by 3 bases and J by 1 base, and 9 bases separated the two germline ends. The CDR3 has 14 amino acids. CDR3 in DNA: TGTGCCAGTAGTATCAGGAATCGGAACACTGAAGCTTTCTTT. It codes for CASSIRNRNTEAFF. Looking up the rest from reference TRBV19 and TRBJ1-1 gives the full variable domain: DGGITQSPKYLFRKEGQNVTLSCEQNLNHDAMYWYRQDPGQGLRLIYYSQIVNDFQKGDIAEGYSVSREKKESFPLTVTSAQKNPTAFYLCASSIRNRNTEAFFGQGTRLTVV.

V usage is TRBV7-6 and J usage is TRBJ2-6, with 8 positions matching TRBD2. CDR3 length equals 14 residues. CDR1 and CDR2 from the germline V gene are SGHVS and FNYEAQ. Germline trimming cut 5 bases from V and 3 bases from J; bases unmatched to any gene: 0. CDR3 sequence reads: CASSREGGANVLTF. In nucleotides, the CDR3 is TGTGCCAGCAGCCGGGAGGGTGGGGCCAACGTCCTGACTTTC.

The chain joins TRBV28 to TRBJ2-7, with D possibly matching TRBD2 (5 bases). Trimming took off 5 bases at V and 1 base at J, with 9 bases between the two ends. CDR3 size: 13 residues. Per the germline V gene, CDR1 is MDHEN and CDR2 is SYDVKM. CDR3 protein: CASSRTLSYEQYF. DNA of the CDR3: TGTGCCAGCAGTCGGACTCTTTCCTACGAGCAGTACTTC.

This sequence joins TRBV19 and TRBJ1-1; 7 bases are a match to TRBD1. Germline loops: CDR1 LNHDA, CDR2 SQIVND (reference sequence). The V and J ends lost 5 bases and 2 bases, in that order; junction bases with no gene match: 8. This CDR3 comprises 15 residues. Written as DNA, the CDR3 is TGTGCCAGTAGTCCGCAGACAGGGCTTAACACTGAAGCTTTCTTT. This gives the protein CASSPQTGLNTEAFF. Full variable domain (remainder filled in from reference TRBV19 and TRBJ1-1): DGGITQSPKYLFRKEGQNVTLSCEQNLNHDAMYWYRQDPGQGLRLIYYSQIVNDFQKGDIAEGYSVSREKKESFPLTVTSAQKNPTAFYLCASSPQTGLNTEAFFGQGTRLTVV.

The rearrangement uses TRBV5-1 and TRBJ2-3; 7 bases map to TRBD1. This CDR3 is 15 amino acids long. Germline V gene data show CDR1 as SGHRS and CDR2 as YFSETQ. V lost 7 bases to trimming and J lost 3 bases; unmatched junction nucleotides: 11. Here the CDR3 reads CASGLESGGTDTQYF. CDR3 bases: TGCGCCAGCGGACTCGAGTCAGGGGGAACAGATACGCAGTATTTT.

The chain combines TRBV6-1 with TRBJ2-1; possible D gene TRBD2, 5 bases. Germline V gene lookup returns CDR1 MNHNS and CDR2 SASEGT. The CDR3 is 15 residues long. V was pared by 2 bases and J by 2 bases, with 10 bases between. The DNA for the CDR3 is TGTGCCAGCAGTGAAAAGACCGGGGCCTACAATGAGCAGTTCTTC. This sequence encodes CASSEKTGAYNEQFF.

The chain's CDR3 is CASSLDTVTYEQYF. The DNA for the CDR3 is TGTGCCAGCAGCTTAGATACAGTCACCTACGAGCAGTACTTC. V is TRBV7-2 and J is TRBJ2-7; D is ambiguous. In germline, CDR1 is SGHTA, CDR2 FQGNSA. V dropped 1 base and J dropped 2 bases, with 9 bases sitting between them. This CDR3 has 14 residues.

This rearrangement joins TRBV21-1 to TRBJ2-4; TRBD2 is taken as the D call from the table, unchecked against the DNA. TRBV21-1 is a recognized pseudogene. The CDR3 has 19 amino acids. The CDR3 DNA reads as TGTGCCAGCAGCAAAGCTGCCCCAGGAGGTTTCATAACCAAAAACATTCAGTACTTC. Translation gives CASSKAAPGGFITKNIQYF.

The CDR3, as DNA: TGTGCCAGCAGTCCCCGGGGGGGGAGCACAGATACGCAGTATTTT. As protein: CASSPRGGSTDTQYF. V gene TRBV28 combines with J gene TRBJ2-3, with 8 bases identical to TRBD2. Germline V lookup: CDR1 MDHEN, CDR2 SYDVKM. The CDR3 has 15 residues. After removal of 5 bases from V and 0 bases from J, the junction contained 4 bases not matched to a gene.

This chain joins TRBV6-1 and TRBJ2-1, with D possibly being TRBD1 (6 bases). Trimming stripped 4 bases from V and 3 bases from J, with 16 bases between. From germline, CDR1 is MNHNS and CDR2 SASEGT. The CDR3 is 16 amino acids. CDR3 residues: CASSGVGTSGYNEQFF. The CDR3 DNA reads TGTGCCAGCAGTGGTGTGGGGACATCGGGCTACAATGAGCAGTTCTTC.

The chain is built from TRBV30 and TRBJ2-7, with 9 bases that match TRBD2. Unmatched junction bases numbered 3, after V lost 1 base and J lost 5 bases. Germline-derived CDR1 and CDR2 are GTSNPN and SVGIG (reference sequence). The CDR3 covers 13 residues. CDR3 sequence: CAWSATSGDEQYF. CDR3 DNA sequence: TGTGCCTGGAGTGCGACTAGCGGAGACGAGCAGTACTTC.

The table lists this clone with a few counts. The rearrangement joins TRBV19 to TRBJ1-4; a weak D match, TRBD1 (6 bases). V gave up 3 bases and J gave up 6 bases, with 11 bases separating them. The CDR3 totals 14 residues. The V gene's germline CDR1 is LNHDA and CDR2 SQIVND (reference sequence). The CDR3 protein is CASSIGRGYEKLFF. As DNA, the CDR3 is TGTGCCAGTAGTATCGGCAGGGGATATGAAAAACTGTTTTTT.

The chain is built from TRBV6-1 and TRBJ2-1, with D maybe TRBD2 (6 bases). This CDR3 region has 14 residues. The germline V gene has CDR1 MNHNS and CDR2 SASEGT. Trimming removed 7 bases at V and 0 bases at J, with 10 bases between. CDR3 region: CASIRESSYNEQFF. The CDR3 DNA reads TGTGCCAGCATACGGGAGAGCTCCTACAATGAGCAGTTCTTC.